Each of the 18 T cell receptor beta chains below was sequenced from the same sample in a study of T cell responses to AZD1222 COVID-19 vaccine. TCRdb's table, derived via immunoSEQ multiplex PCR, lists solely in-frame clones and lacks some. The sample lists 100,000 to 120,000 clones, roughly 89% occurring once. Sequencing used peripheral blood, obtained 28 days after the second AZD1222 dose. These receptors were obtained from an adult who received the AZD1222 COVID-19 vaccine.

This chain joins TRBV3-1 (or the pseudogene TRBV3-2) and TRBJ1-2, with a weak D call TRBD1 (5 bases). The CDR3 length is 13 residues. V lost 5 bases to trimming and J lost 5 bases, with 12 bases between them. In germline, CDR1 is LGHDT, CDR2 YNNKEL (reference sequence). The CDR3 region is CASSKQEKYGYTF. Here the CDR3 DNA reads TGTGCCAGCAGCAAACAGGAGAAATATGGCTACACCTTC.

This CDR3 reads CASRSAGATYEQYF. The CDR3 nucleotides read TGTGCCAGTAGATCAGCGGGAGCCACCTACGAGCAGTACTTC. This sequence joins TRBV19 and TRBJ2-7; 8 nucleotides agree with TRBD2. In germline, CDR1 is LNHDA, CDR2 SQIVND (reference sequence). The J segment lost 2 bases and the V segment lost 6 bases, leaving 6 bases of the junction unmatched. This CDR3 has 14 residues. Looking up the rest from reference TRBV19 and TRBJ2-7 gives the full variable domain: DGGITQSPKYLFRKEGQNVTLSCEQNLNHDAMYWYRQDPGQGLRLIYYSQIVNDFQKGDIAEGYSVSREKKESFPLTVTSAQKNPTAFYLCASRSAGATYEQYFGPGTRLTVT.

This clone was detected a few times. Other DNA sequences in the sample encode the same CDR3. The chain recombines TRBV7-2 with TRBJ1-5; D is unresolved. Deletions cut 5 bases from V and 1 base from J, with 12 bases between. The CDR3 consists of 15 residues. The germline CDR1 and CDR2 sequences are SGHTA and FQGNSA. CDR3 region: CASSPLRGSNQPQHF. As DNA, the CDR3 is TGTGCCAGCAGCCCGTTGCGGGGAAGCAATCAGCCCCAGCATTTT.

This clone was counted a single time. The chain has TRBV18 and TRBJ1-1; maybe TRBD1 (5 bases). The CDR3 is 13 residues long. Germline CDR1 and CDR2: KGHSH and LQKENI. Trimming removed 2 bases at V and 8 bases at J, with 12 bases between. The CDR3 DNA reads as TGTGCCAGCTCACCAGGGGCAGACAGCGAAGCTTTCTTT. Translating gives CASSPGADSEAFF.

This clone was seen a few times. The CDR3 loop is CASSPRITTGLLGYTF. Here the CDR3 DNA reads TGCGCCAGCAGTCCTAGGATTACGACAGGGCTGCTTGGCTACACCTTC. This sequence joins TRBV4-1 and TRBJ1-2; TRBD1 agrees at 7 bases. Germline assignment: CDR1 MGHRA and CDR2 YSYEKL. This CDR3 spans 16 amino acids. V gave up 6 bases and J gave up 7 bases; unmatched junction bases: 17.

CDR3 residues: CASSLGGQGNQPQHF. Written as DNA, the CDR3 is TGTGCCAGCAGCTTGGGGGGACAGGGGAATCAGCCCCAGCATTTT. J is TRBJ1-5 and V is TRBV5-4; TRBD1 matches at 10 bases. The germline V gene encodes CDR1 SGHNT and CDR2 YYREEE (reference sequence). With 0 bases clipped from V and 4 bases from J, the junction kept 1 base outside the gene matches. CDR3 length equals 15 residues.

This sequence joins TRBV5-6 and TRBJ2-2, with D unclear. CDR3 size: 14 residues. V lost 5 bases and J 1 base, leaving 9 bases between the germline ends. Per the germline V gene, CDR1 is SGHDT and CDR2 is YYEEEE. This chain's CDR3 is CASRNPGNTGELFF. Written as DNA, the CDR3 is TGTGCCAGCAGGAATCCGGGGAACACCGGGGAGCTGTTTTTT.

The chain recombines TRBV6-5 with TRBJ2-5; TRBD2 agrees at 8 bases. The V gene's germline CDR1 is MNHEY and CDR2 SVGAGI. The CDR3 is 15 residues long. V was pared by 4 bases and J by 5 bases, with 9 bases of the junction left unmatched. This chain's CDR3 is CASSLQRELGETQYF. CDR3 sequence (DNA): TGTGCCAGCAGTTTACAGCGGGAGTTGGGGGAGACCCAGTACTTC.

This chain joins TRBV3-1 (or the pseudogene TRBV3-2) and TRBJ1-1, with D tentatively TRBD1 (6 bases). V lost 1 base and J lost 1, with 10 bases in between. The CDR3 spans 15 residues. Looked up from germline, CDR1 is LGHDT and CDR2 is YNNKEL (reference sequence). CDR3 residues: CASSQVGGQNTEAFF. CDR3 in DNA: TGTGCCAGCAGCCAAGTCGGGGGGCAGAACACTGAAGCTTTCTTT.

This clone was seen a single time. The chain recombines TRBV10-3 with TRBJ1-5, with D uncertain. Trimming removed 6 bases from V and 0 bases from J, with 9 bases in between. The CDR3 spans 14 residues. From germline, CDR1 is ENHRY and CDR2 SYGVKD. CDR3 bases: TGTGCCATCAGGTCAGATTATAGCAATCAGCCCCAGCATTTT. Protein: CAIRSDYSNQPQHF.

The gene calls are TRBV10-3 and TRBJ1-1; 8 bases match TRBD1. Germline V CDR1 and CDR2: ENHRY, SYGVKD. Trimming at V came to 5 bases and at J to 3 bases, leaving 5 bases not matched to a gene. The CDR3 is 14 residues long. CDR3 DNA: TGTGCCATCAGTAGGACAGGGCGGGACACTGAAGCTTTCTTT. It codes for CAISRTGRDTEAFF.

The rearrangement uses TRBV12-5 and TRBJ1-1, with D maybe TRBD1 (5 bases). Deletions cut 6 bases from V and 3 bases from J, with 17 bases between. Germline CDR1 reads LGHNT; CDR2 reads FRNRAP. The CDR3 runs to 15 residues. The CDR3 sequence is CASGRAGTGYTEAFF. The CDR3 bases are TGTGCTAGTGGGCGCGCAGGGACGGGGTACACTGAAGCTTTCTTT. Drawing the rest from reference TRBV12-5 and TRBJ1-1, the complete variable domain is DARVTQTPRHKVTEMGQEVTMRCQPILGHNTVFWYRQTMMQGLELLAYFRNRAPLDDSGMPKDRFSAEMPDATLATLKIQPSEPRDSAVYFCASGRAGTGYTEAFFGQGTRLTVV.

The rearrangement links TRBV27 to TRBJ2-2; 11 bases line up with TRBD2. The CDR3 totals 15 residues. Losses at the gene ends were 5 bases for V and 4 bases for J; bases not matched to a gene: 3. CDR1 and CDR2 (germline): MNHEY, SMNVEV (reference sequence). The CDR3 DNA reads as TGTGCCAGCAGTCCTGGGACTAGCGGCACCGGGGAGCTGTTTTTT. Translating it yields CASSPGTSGTGELFF.

This chain uses TRBV18 with TRBJ1-2; D not resolved. Looked up from germline, CDR1 is KGHSH and CDR2 is LQKENI. V lost 3 bases to trimming and J lost 0 bases, with 14 bases between them. The CDR3 runs to 16 residues. The CDR3 DNA reads TGTGCCAGCTCACCTACACGGGAAACGGCTAACTATGGCTACACCTTC. Its translation: CASSPTRETANYGYTF.

This rearrangement joins TRBV19 to TRBJ2-7; 11 bases match TRBD2. CDR3 length equals 15 residues. After removal of 4 bases from V and 4 bases from J, the junction contained 6 bases not matched to a gene. Germline CDR1 reads LNHDA; CDR2 reads SQIVND (reference sequence). CDR3 sequence (DNA): TGTGCCAGTAGTAAACTAGCGGGAGTTGGATACGAGCAGTACTTC. As protein: CASSKLAGVGYEQYF.

The V and J genes are TRBV7-9 and TRBJ1-4; no reliable D call. Germline values: CDR1 SEHNR, CDR2 FQNEAQ (reference sequence). The CDR3 extends over 14 amino acids. The ends were cut back, 8 bases at V and 2 bases at J, with 12 bases in the middle. The CDR3 sequence: CASEDGFTNEKLFF. The DNA for the CDR3 is TGTGCCAGCGAAGACGGGTTCACTAATGAAAAACTGTTTTTT.

Concerning this clone: Other nucleotide sequences from this sample produce the same CDR3. V usage is TRBV5-1 and J usage is TRBJ1-3; D remains unclear. V dropped 1 base and J dropped 1 base, with 9 bases sitting between them. CDR1 is SGHRS, CDR2 YFSETQ, per germline. The CDR3 loop spans 15 amino acids. Written as DNA, the CDR3 is TGCGCCAGCAGCTTGATTGGAGGGTCTGGAAACACCATATATTTT. This translates into CASSLIGGSGNTIYF.

The chain couples TRBV18 to TRBJ2-7; 8 nucleotides line up with TRBD1. The length of the CDR3 is 12 residues. The ends lost 5 bases at V and 6 bases at J; junction bases unmatched: 3. The germline CDR1 and CDR2 sequences are KGHSH and LQKENI. CDR3 sequence reads: CASSLTGGEQYF. CDR3 nucleotides: TGTGCCAGCTCATTAACAGGGGGCGAGCAGTACTTC.